The 25 T cell receptor beta chains reported below all come from one sample, sequenced in a study of blood T cell repertoires in COVID-19. Sequencing was performed with immunoSEQ multiplex PCR; in TCRdb, only in-frame clones are kept and a portion is missing. The sample yields more than 100,000 clones, around 88% seen once. Sequenced material: peripheral blood. These receptors were taken from a woman between 50 and 59 years old with active or convalescent COVID-19.

CDR3 residues: CASSQDAASGRGQYF. The DNA of the CDR3 is TGCGCCAGCAGCCAAGATGCGGCTAGCGGGAGGGGGCAGTACTTC. The chain recombines TRBV4-3 with TRBJ2-7, with 12 bases fitting TRBD2. CDR1 is LGHNA and CDR2 is YSLEER in the germline V gene. J lost 9 bases, V lost 0 bases, and 6 bases had no gene match. This CDR3 region has 15 residues.

The chain is built from TRBV4-2 and TRBJ2-7; 10 bases map to TRBD2. V lost 0 bases and J lost 6; bases outside the gene matches: 8. Looked up from germline, CDR1 is LGHNA and CDR2 is YNFKEQ. This CDR3 comprises 16 residues. The CDR3 DNA reads as TGTGCCAGCAGCCAAGACCTTCTAGCGGGAGTGGGCGAGCAGTACTTC. Translating gives CASSQDLLAGVGEQYF.

The chain uses TRBV15 and TRBJ2-7; the match to TRBD1 covers 7 bases. The trim removed 1 base at V and 7 bases at J, leaving 4 bases unmatched. This CDR3 is built from 13 residues. CDR1 LNHNV and CDR2 YYDKDF come from the germline V gene (reference sequence). CDR3 loop: CATSRGRGLEQYF. CDR3 in DNA: TGTGCCACCAGCAGAGGAAGGGGGCTTGAGCAGTACTTC.

This sequence joins TRBV11-3 and TRBJ2-7; D is uncertain. Trimming removed 5 bases from V and 5 bases from J, with 13 bases in between. CDR1 and CDR2 from the germline V gene are SGHNT and YENEEA. The CDR3 runs 13 residues. CDR3 residues: CASSLRIADEQYF. The CDR3 nucleotides read TGTGCCAGCAGCCTGAGGATAGCCGACGAGCAGTACTTC. Full variable domain (missing parts from reference TRBV11-3 and TRBJ2-7): EAGVVQSPRYKIIEKKQPVAFWCNPISGHNTLYWYLQNLGQGPELLIRYENEEAVDDSQLPKDRFSAERLKGVDSTLKIQPAELGDSAVYLCASSLRIADEQYFGPGTRLTVT.

The chain couples TRBV4-2 to TRBJ2-1; tentatively, D is TRBD2 (5 bases). V was cut by 0 bases and J by 8 bases, with 8 bases left in between. Germline lookup yields CDR1 LGHNA and CDR2 YNFKEQ. This CDR3 has 13 residues. The CDR3 DNA is TGTGCCAGCAGCCAAGAAAACGGGGATGAGCAGTTCTTC. This gives the protein CASSQENGDEQFF.

This chain joins TRBV7-3 and TRBJ2-5, with D maybe TRBD1 (5 bases). Germline loops: CDR1 SGHTA, CDR2 FQGTGA. The CDR3 has 13 amino acids. Trimming took off 4 bases at V and 7 bases at J, with 13 bases between the two ends. CDR3 amino acids: CASSSGHLGTQYF. In DNA, the CDR3 is TGTGCCAGCAGCTCAGGACATCTAGGGACCCAGTACTTC.

The J gene is TRBJ2-2, the V gene TRBV6-6; 9 bases fit TRBD1. This CDR3 contains 16 residues. The V gene end was trimmed by 6 bases and the J gene end by 4 bases; junction bases not matched to a gene: 9. Per germline, CDR1 MNHNY and CDR2 SVGAGI (reference sequence). The CDR3: CASRHPGQGGTGELFF. The CDR3 region has the DNA TGTGCCAGCAGACACCCGGGACAGGGAGGCACCGGGGAGCTGTTTTTT.

The rearrangement joins TRBV11-3 to TRBJ2-1; 11 bases map to TRBD2. The J segment lost 8 bases and the V segment lost 2 bases, leaving 11 bases of the junction unmatched. The CDR3 has 17 amino acids. Germline V gene lookup returns CDR1 SGHNT and CDR2 YENEEA. This chain's CDR3 is CASSLSLAGGRIDEQFF. The CDR3 DNA sequence: TGTGCCAGCAGCTTAAGCCTAGCGGGAGGTCGTATAGATGAGCAGTTCTTC.

The CDR3 DNA reads as TGTGCCAGTAGTATAAAAGTTCTCGGGATCGGATATGGCTACACCTTC. It is translated as CASSIKVLGIGYGYTF. The V call is TRBV19, the J call TRBJ1-2; D remains unclear. V shed 2 bases and J shed 5 bases, with 18 bases lying between them. Germline loops: CDR1 LNHDA, CDR2 SQIVND (reference sequence). The CDR3 runs to 16 residues.

The chain has TRBV10-3 and TRBJ2-1; 10 bases agree with TRBD2. Germline V CDR1 and CDR2: ENHRY, SYGVKD. With 6 bases clipped from V and 0 bases from J, the junction kept 11 bases outside the gene matches. The CDR3 consists of 18 residues. The CDR3 here is CAIRPGTSGISSYNEQFF. The CDR3 DNA sequence: TGTGCCATCAGGCCAGGTACTAGCGGGATTTCCTCCTACAATGAGCAGTTCTTC.

The gene calls are TRBV19 and TRBJ1-1; D is unresolved. Trimming took 6 bases from V and 2 from J, leaving 7 bases between them. Looked up from germline, CDR1 is LNHDA and CDR2 is SQIVND (reference sequence). The CDR3 runs to 12 residues. CDR3 in DNA: TGTGCCAGTAGCATTCATAACACTGAAGCTTTCTTT. Its translation is CASSIHNTEAFF.

V gene TRBV4-2 combines with J gene TRBJ2-2; D perhaps matches TRBD2 (6 bases). Germline V gene sequence: CDR1 LGHNA, CDR2 YNFKEQ. The CDR3 spans 14 residues. V was trimmed by 6 bases and J by 6 bases, leaving 14 bases between them. Written as DNA, the CDR3 is TGTGCCAGCAGAGAGACGGGAGTTTCCGGGGAGCTGTTTTTT. Residues: CASRETGVSGELFF.

The rearrangement uses TRBV6-5 and TRBJ1-1, with a tentative D call TRBD1 (5 bases). Trimming left V 2 bases short and J 4 bases short, with 11 bases between. The germline CDR1 and CDR2 sequences are MNHEY and SVGAGI. This CDR3 region has 14 residues. The CDR3 loop is CASSYEGRRTEAFF. The DNA of the CDR3 is TGTGCCAGCAGTTACGAGGGGAGGCGCACTGAAGCTTTCTTT.

The chain couples TRBV2 to TRBJ2-7; D gene unclear. CDR3 length: 11 amino acids. CDR1 and CDR2 (germline): SNHLY, FYNNEI. V was cut by 10 bases and J by 0 bases, with 7 bases left in between. The CDR3 protein is CATLISYEQYF. CDR3 nucleotide sequence: TGTGCCACCCTTATCTCCTACGAGCAGTACTTC. Full variable domain (rest looked up from reference TRBV2 and TRBJ2-7): EPEVTQTPSHQVTQMGQEVILRCVPISNHLYFYWYRQILGQKVEFLVSFYNNEISEKSEIFDDQFSVERPDGSNFTLKIRSTKLEDSAMYFCATLISYEQYFGPGTRLTVT.

The CDR3 region is CASRKSDNYNSPLHF. The CDR3 DNA is TGTGCCAGCAGAAAGTCCGACAATTATAATTCACCCCTCCACTTT. The chain links TRBV2 to TRBJ1-6, with unresolved D. Looked up from germline, CDR1 is SNHLY and CDR2 is FYNNEI. The CDR3 totals 15 residues. V lost 6 bases and J 4 bases, leaving 13 bases between the germline ends.

J is TRBJ2-1 and V is TRBV7-2; tentative D call: TRBD1 (5 bases). The V gene's germline CDR1 is SGHTA and CDR2 FQGNSA. This CDR3 is built from 15 residues. V lost 5 bases to trimming and J lost 10 bases, with 21 bases between them. The CDR3 loop is CASSPLLGRRVEQFF. CDR3 DNA sequence: TGTGCCAGCAGCCCACTTTTGGGGCGTAGGGTGGAGCAGTTCTTC.

This chain joins TRBV19 and TRBJ1-6, with D maybe TRBD1 (5 bases). V was trimmed by 7 bases and J by 5 bases, leaving 12 bases between them. CDR3 length: 14 amino acids. Germline-derived CDR1 and CDR2 are LNHDA and SQIVND (reference sequence). In DNA, the CDR3 is TGTGCCAGTACCCCCCCCAGGGATAATTCACCCCTCCACTTT. Translation gives CASTPPRDNSPLHF.

The V and J genes are TRBV12-3 or TRBV12-4 and TRBJ2-1; D unresolved. This CDR3 is 13 amino acids long. The V and J ends lost 2 bases and 5 bases respectively, with 7 bases between them. The CDR3 sequence is CASSLLADNEQFF. The CDR3, as DNA: TGTGCCAGCAGTTTATTGGCGGACAATGAGCAGTTCTTC.

CDR3 amino acids: CASSQDGPSGEQYF. The CDR3 coding sequence is TGCGCCAGCAGCCAAGACGGCCCCTCGGGTGAGCAGTACTTC. The V call is TRBV4-3, the J call TRBJ2-7; unclear D gene. The germline V and J ends were trimmed by 0 bases and 7 bases, with 13 bases remaining between them. The germline V gene encodes CDR1 LGHNA and CDR2 YSLEER. The CDR3 runs 14 residues.

In the case of this clone: A junction end diverges from the germline sequence, so it may reflect a read error. The rearrangement links TRBV3-1 (or the pseudogene TRBV3-2) to TRBJ2-7, with D possibly TRBD2 on 6 matching bases. The CDR3 runs to 12 residues. Germline V gene sequence: CDR1 LGHDT, CDR2 YNNKEL (reference sequence). This chain's CDR3 is CASSQDWREPAF. DNA of the CDR3: TGTGCCAGCAGCCAAGATTGGAGGGAGCCTGCCTTC.

CDR3 bases: TGTGCCAGCAACGACCCGGGACAGGGTAGTGGAGCTTTCTTT. Residues: CASNDPGQGSGAFF. This chain links TRBV28 with TRBJ1-1, with 9 bases matching TRBD1. V trimming: 7 bases; J trimming: 10 bases; junction bases outside the gene matches: 13. The CDR3 spans 14 residues. Germline CDR1 and CDR2: MDHEN and SYDVKM.

The rearrangement links TRBV11-2 to TRBJ1-3; TRBD1 might be the D (5 bases). Germline CDR1 reads SGHAT; CDR2 reads FQNNGV. The CDR3 length is 15 residues. The V end lost 5 bases, the J end lost 0 bases, and 11 bases lay between the germline ends. The CDR3 sequence is CASSLGQYSGNTIYF. The DNA for the CDR3 is TGTGCCAGCAGCCTGGGGCAATACTCTGGAAACACCATATATTTT.

This rearrangement joins TRBV4-3 to TRBJ2-5, with TRBD1 identical over 9 bases. The CDR3 is 14 amino acids. V trimming: 5 bases; J trimming: 5 bases; junction bases outside the gene matches: 6. Germline V CDR1 and CDR2: LGHNA, YSLEER. The CDR3 loop is CASSANRGPETQYF. In DNA, the CDR3 is TGCGCCAGCAGCGCCAACAGGGGGCCGGAGACCCAGTACTTC.

The gene calls are TRBV28 and TRBJ2-7, with D maybe TRBD2 (7 bases). V lost 5 bases and J 2 bases, leaving 16 bases between the germline ends. Germline V CDR1 and CDR2: MDHEN, SYDVKM. The length of the CDR3 is 15 residues. The CDR3 DNA is TGTGCCAGCAGTCCCCGGGGGAGGGGGGCCTACGAGCAGTACTTC. Its protein product is CASSPRGRGAYEQYF.

The gene calls are TRBV18 and TRBJ2-3; 10 bases match TRBD1. This CDR3 has 15 amino acids. Trimming at V came to 3 bases and at J to 6 bases, leaving 6 bases not matched to a gene. The germline V gene has CDR1 KGHSH and CDR2 LQKENI. DNA of the CDR3: TGTGCCAGCTCACCTTGGACAGGGGGAAGGGATACGCAGTATTTT. Its protein is CASSPWTGGRDTQYF.